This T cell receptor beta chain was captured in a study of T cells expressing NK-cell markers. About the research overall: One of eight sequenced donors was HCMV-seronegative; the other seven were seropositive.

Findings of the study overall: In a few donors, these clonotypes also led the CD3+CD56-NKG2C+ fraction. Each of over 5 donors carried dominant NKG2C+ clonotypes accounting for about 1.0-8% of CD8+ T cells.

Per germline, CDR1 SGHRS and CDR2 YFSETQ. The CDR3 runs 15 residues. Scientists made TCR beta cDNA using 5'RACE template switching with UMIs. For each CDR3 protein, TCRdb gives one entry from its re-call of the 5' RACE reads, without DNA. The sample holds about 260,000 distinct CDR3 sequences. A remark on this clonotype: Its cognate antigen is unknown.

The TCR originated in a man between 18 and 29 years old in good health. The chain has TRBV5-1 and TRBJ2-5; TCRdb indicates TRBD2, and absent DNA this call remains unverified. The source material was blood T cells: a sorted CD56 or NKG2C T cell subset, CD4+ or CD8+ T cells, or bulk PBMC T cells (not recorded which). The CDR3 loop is CASSPEGRGQETQYF.